These 5 T cell receptor beta chains were all obtained from the same sample, sequenced in a study of cytomegalovirus exposure and HLA in healthy donors. Vbeta (60) and Jbeta (13) primers were used in the PCR. TCRdb's table, derived via immunoSEQ multiplex PCR, lists solely in-frame clones and lacks some. The sample holds over 85,000 clones, just over 65% seen once. Sequencing was done on a sample of PBMCs. The origin of the receptors is a young man in good health and CMV-seronegative.

In DNA, the CDR3 is TGCGCCAGCAGCCAAGAGCCGCAAAGCCTAGCGCGCTACAATGAGCAGTTCTTC. As protein: CASSQEPQSLARYNEQFF. This chain links TRBV4-3 with TRBJ2-1; perhaps TRBD2 as D (6 bases). Germline CDR1 is LGHNA and CDR2 is YSLEER. The CDR3 runs 18 residues. The V end lost 0 bases, the J end lost 3 bases, and 18 bases lay between the germline ends.

The gene calls are TRBV7-9 and TRBJ2-1, with TRBD2 identical over 7 bases. Germline assignment: CDR1 SEHNR and CDR2 FQNEAQ (reference sequence). V lost 0 bases to trimming and J lost 6 bases; unmatched junction nucleotides: 11. The CDR3 loop spans 17 amino acids. Here the CDR3 reads CASSLAQGGSRSNEQFF. The CDR3 nucleotides are TGTGCCAGCAGCTTAGCGCAGGGCGGGAGTAGATCCAATGAGCAGTTCTTC.

This chain joins TRBV30 and TRBJ2-1; D perhaps matches TRBD2 (6 bases). Looked up from germline, CDR1 is GTSNPN and CDR2 is SVGIG (reference sequence). Trimming removed 8 bases from V and 7 bases from J, with 15 bases in between. This CDR3 contains 12 residues. The CDR3 loop reads CALVSGVNEQFF. For the CDR3, the DNA is TGTGCCCTCGTCTCGGGGGTGAATGAGCAGTTCTTC.

The chain uses TRBV4-2 and TRBJ2-7; 11 positions agree with TRBD1. CDR3 length: 15 amino acids. CDR1 and CDR2 (germline): LGHNA, YNFKEQ. V was clipped by 3 bases and J by 2 bases; unmatched bases: 3. The CDR3 DNA is TGTGCCAGCAGCCAGGGGACAGGGGGTACCTACGAGCAGTACTTC. It specifies CASSQGTGGTYEQYF.

The DNA of the CDR3 is TGTGCCAGCAGCCCCCCACTAGCGGGGAGCTCCTACGAGCAGTACTTC. Its protein is CASSPPLAGSSYEQYF. The chain uses TRBV7-9 and TRBJ2-7; TRBD2 agrees at 10 bases. With V trimmed by 5 bases and J by 0 bases, 7 bases remained unmatched. The CDR3 consists of 16 residues. Per the germline V gene, CDR1 is SEHNR and CDR2 is FQNEAQ (reference sequence).